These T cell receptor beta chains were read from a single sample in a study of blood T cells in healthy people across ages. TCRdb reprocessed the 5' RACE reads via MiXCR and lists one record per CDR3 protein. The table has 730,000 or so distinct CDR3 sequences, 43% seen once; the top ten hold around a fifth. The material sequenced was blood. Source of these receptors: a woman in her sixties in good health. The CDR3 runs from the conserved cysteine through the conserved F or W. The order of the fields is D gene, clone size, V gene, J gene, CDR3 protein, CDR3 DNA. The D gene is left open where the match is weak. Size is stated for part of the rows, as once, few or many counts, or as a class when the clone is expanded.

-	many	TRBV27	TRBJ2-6	CASSDRDTPSGANVLTF	TGTGCCAGCAGTGACCGGGACACTCCCTCTGGGGCCAACGTCCTGACTTTC
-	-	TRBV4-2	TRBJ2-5	CASSQERRGWIETQYF	TGTGCCAGCAGCCAAGAGAGAAGGGGGTGGATTGAGACCCAGTACTTC
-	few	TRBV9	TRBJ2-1	CASSVDLAPPLEQFF	TGTGCCAGCAGCGTAGACCTAGCGCCGCCTTTAGAGCAGTTCTTC
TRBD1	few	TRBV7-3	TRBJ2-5	CASSLYGDSSQETQYF	TGTGCCAGCAGCTTATATGGGGACAGTAGCCAAGAGACCCAGTACTTC
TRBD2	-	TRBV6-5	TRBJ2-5	CASRSSGRAETQYF	TGTGCCAGCAGAAGTAGCGGGAGGGCGGAGACCCAGTACTTC
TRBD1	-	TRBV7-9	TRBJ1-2	CASSSVQTGAPYGYTF	TGTGCCAGCAGCTCCGTCCAGACAGGGGCCCCCTATGGCTACACCTTC
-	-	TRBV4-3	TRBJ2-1	CASSQRASLSYNEQFF	TGCGCCAGCAGCCAGAGAGCGAGTCTCTCCTACAATGAGCAGTTCTTC
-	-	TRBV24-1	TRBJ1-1	CATSVGDRGTEAFF	TGTGCCACCAGTGTCGGGGATAGGGGCACTGAAGCTTTCTTT
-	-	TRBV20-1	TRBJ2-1	CSARGTDWQQFF	TGCAGTGCTAGGGGTACCGACTGGCAGCAGTTCTTC
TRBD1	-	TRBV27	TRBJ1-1	CASRRQGAGDNTEAFF	TGTGCCAGCAGGAGACAGGGGGCAGGAGATAACACTGAAGCTTTCTTT
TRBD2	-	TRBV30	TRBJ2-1	CAWNSGDYNEQFF	TGTGCCTGGAACAGCGGGGACTACAATGAGCAGTTCTTC
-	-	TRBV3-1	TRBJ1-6	CASSQGGPNSPLHF	TGTGCCAGCAGCCAAGGGGGCCCGAATTCACCCCTCCACTTT
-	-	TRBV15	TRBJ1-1	CATSRALGTGVEAFF	TGTGCCACCAGCAGAGCGCTGGGGACCGGAGTCGAAGCTTTCTTT
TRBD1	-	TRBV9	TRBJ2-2	CASSPRDRERTGELFF	TGTGCCAGCAGCCCCCGGGACAGGGAAAGAACCGGGGAGCTGTTTTTT
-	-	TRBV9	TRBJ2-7	CACSGRDLSYEQYF	TGTGCCTGCAGCGGCCGGGACTTATCCTACGAGCAGTACTTC
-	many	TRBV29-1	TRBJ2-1	CSVGSGPANNEQFF	TGCAGCGTCGGGAGCGGACCCGCCAACAATGAGCAGTTCTTC
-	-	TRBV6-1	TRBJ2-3	CASSERSKDTQYF	TGTGCCAGCAGTGAAAGGTCTAAAGATACGCAGTATTTT
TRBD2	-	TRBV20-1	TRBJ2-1	CSARVSGGSYNEQFF	TGCAGTGCTAGAGTGAGCGGGGGCTCCTACAATGAGCAGTTCTTC
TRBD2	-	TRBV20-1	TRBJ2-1	CSVRDQSGGASEQFF	TGCAGTGTTAGAGATCAGAGCGGGGGGGCCAGTGAGCAGTTCTTC
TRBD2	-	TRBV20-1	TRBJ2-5	CSARVLAEKETQYF	TGCAGTGCTAGAGTTCTAGCGGAGAAAGAGACCCAGTACTTC
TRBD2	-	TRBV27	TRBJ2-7	CASSFGGSAPEQYF	TGTGCCAGCAGTTTCGGCGGGAGTGCCCCCGAGCAGTACTTC
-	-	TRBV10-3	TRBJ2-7	CAISEPWTYEQYF	TGTGCCATCAGTGAGCCCTGGACTTACGAGCAGTACTTC
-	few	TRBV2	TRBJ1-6	CATTKAETTYNSPLHF	TGTGCTACGACTAAGGCGGAAACTACCTATAATTCACCCCTCCACTTT
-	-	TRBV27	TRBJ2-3	CASSFAAGPPDTQYF	TGTGCCAGCAGTTTTGCCGCGGGACCCCCAGATACGCAGTATTTT
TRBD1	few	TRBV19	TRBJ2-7	CASSADRASYEQYF	TGTGCCAGTAGTGCAGACAGGGCCTCCTACGAGCAGTACTTC
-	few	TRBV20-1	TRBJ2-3	CSPARDGTDTQYF	TGCAGTCCAGCCAGGGACGGCACAGATACGCAGTATTTT
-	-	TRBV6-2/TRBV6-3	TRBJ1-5	CATAIRDSNQPQHF	TGTGCCACCGCCATCCGGGACAGCAATCAGCCCCAGCATTTT
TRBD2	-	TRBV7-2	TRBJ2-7	CASSQFSSGGYYEQYF	TGTGCCAGCAGCCAATTCTCTAGCGGGGGCTACTACGAGCAGTACTTC
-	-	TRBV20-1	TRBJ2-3	CSARDLVNTQYF	TGCAGTGCTAGAGATTTGGTCAATACGCAGTATTTT
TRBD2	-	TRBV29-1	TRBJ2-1	CSVRTSGKGFSYNEQFF	TGCAGCGTTCGAACTAGCGGGAAGGGATTCTCCTACAATGAGCAGTTCTTC
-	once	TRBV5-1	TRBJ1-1	CASSLDGGGNTEAFF	TGCGCCAGCAGCTTGGATGGGGGCGGAAACACTGAAGCTTTCTTT
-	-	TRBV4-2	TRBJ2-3	CASSQDRGIDSTDTQYF	TGTGCCAGCAGCCAAGATAGAGGGATTGACAGCACAGATACGCAGTATTTT
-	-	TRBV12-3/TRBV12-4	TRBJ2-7	CASSFVQHSSYEQYF	TGTGCCAGCAGTTTCGTACAGCACAGCTCCTACGAGCAGTACTTC
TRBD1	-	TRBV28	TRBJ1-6	CASSSAPGGRGYNSPLHF	TGTGCCAGCAGTTCCGCACCAGGGGGCAGGGGTTATAATTCACCCCTCCACTTT
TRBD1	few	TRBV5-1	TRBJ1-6	CASSSQGAGNSPLHF	TGCGCCAGCAGCTCTCAGGGGGCTGGGAATTCACCCCTCCACTTT
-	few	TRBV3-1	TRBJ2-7	CASSPRVSGVYEQYF	TGTGCCAGCAGCCCTCGGGTCAGTGGGGTTTACGAGCAGTACTTC
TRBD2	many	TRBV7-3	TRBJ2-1	CASSAGLAGYNEQFF	TGTGCCAGCAGCGCGGGACTAGCGGGCTACAATGAGCAGTTCTTC
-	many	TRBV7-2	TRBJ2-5	CASSFELPGETQYF	TGTGCCAGCAGCTTCGAACTGCCCGGGGAGACCCAGTACTTC
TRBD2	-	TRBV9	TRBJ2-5	CASSPRDYHVEQYF	TGTGCCAGCAGCCCCAGGGACTACCACGTAGAGCAGTACTTC
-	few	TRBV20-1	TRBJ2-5	CSARDVVGYQETQYF	TGCAGTGCTAGAGATGTCGTGGGATACCAAGAGACCCAGTACTTC
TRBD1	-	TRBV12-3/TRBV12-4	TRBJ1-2	CASSSQGLGYTF	TGTGCCAGCAGTTCACAGGGGCTTGGCTACACCTTC
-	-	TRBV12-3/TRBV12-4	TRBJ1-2	CASSPGHYYGYTF	TGTGCCAGCAGCCCGGGACACTACTATGGCTACACCTTC
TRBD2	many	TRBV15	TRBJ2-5	CATSRELAGVGETQYF	TGTGCCACCAGCAGAGAACTAGCGGGAGTAGGCGAGACCCAGTACTTC
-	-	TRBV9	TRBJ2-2	CASSVDRPNTGELFF	TGTGCCAGCAGCGTCGACAGGCCGAACACCGGGGAGCTGTTTTTT
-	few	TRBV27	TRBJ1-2	CASSSGVSDYGYTF	TGTGCCAGCAGTTCAGGGGTTTCGGACTATGGCTACACCTTC
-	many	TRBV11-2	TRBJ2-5	CASRRGETQYF	TGTGCCAGCAGGAGGGGGGAGACCCAGTACTTC
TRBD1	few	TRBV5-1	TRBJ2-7	CASSLSPGQGSEQYF	TGCGCCAGCAGCTTATCTCCGGGACAGGGAAGCGAGCAGTACTTC
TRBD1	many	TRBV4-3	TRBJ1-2	CASNQYNRGGSSNYGYTF	TGCGCCAGCAACCAGTACAACAGGGGCGGCTCCTCTAACTATGGCTACACCTTC
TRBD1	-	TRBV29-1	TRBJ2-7	CSVPGGRPYEQYF	TGCAGCGTCCCAGGGGGCCGCCCCTACGAGCAGTACTTC
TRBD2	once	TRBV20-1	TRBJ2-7	CSARDSSGRLSPLEQYF	TGCAGTGCTAGAGACTCTAGCGGGCGACTGTCACCCCTAGAGCAGTACTTC